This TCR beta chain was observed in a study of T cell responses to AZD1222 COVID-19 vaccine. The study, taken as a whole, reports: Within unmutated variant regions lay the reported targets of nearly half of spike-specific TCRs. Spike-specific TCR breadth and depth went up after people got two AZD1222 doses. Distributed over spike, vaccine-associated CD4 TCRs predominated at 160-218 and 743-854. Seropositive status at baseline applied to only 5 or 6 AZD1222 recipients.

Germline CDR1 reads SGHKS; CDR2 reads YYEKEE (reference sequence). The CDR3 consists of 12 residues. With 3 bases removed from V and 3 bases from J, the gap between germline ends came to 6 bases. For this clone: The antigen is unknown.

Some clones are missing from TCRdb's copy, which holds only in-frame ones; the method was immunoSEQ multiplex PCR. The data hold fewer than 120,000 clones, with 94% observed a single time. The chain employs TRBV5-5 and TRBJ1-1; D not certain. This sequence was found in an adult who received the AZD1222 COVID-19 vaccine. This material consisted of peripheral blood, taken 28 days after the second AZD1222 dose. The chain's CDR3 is CASSSLDTEAFF. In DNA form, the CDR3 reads TGTGCCAGCAGCTCTCTTGACACTGAAGCTTTCTTT. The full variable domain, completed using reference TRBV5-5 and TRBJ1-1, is DAGVTQSPTHLIKTRGQQVTLRCSPISGHKSVSWYQQVLGQGPQFIFQYYEKEERGRGNFPDRFSARQFPNYSSELNVNALLLGDSALYLCASSSLDTEAFFGQGTRLTVV.